The T cell receptor beta chain under discussion was sequenced for a study of T cell responses to AZD1222 COVID-19 vaccine. The study, taken as a whole, reports: Once two AZD1222 doses were given, Spike-specific TCR breadth and depth went up. Most donors were white British and more were female, and clonal diversity was possibly underestimated.

Details on this clone: Its cognate antigen is unknown.

Sequencing was performed with immunoSEQ multiplex PCR; in TCRdb, only in-frame clones are kept and a portion is missing. In the table there are 80,000 or so clones, 90% of which are singletons. The CDR3 loop spans 16 amino acids. Trimming removed 6 bases from V and 3 bases from J, with 20 bases in between. Germline loops: CDR1 SGHAT, CDR2 FQNNGV. The clonotype comes from an adult in good health. Sequenced here: peripheral blood, sampled on day 0 of AZD1222 vaccination. The J gene is TRBJ2-5, the V gene TRBV11-2; perhaps TRBD2 as D (5 bases). CDR3 nucleotide sequence: TGTGCCAGCAGTTCCTTGTCCCTTCCCGGGGAAGAGACCCAGTACTTC. This gives the protein CASSSLSLPGEETQYF.